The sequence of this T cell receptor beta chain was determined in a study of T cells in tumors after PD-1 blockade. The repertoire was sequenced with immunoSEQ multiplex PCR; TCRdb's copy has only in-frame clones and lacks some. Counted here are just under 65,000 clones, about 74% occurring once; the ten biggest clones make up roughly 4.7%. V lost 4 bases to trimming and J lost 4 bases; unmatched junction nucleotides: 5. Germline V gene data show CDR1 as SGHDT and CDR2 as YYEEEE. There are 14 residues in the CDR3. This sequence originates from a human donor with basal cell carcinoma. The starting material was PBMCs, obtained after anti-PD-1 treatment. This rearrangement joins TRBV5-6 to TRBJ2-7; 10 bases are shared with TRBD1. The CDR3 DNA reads TGTGCCAGCAGCCAGGACAGGGGGAAATACGAGCAGTACTTC. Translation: CASSQDRGKYEQYF.